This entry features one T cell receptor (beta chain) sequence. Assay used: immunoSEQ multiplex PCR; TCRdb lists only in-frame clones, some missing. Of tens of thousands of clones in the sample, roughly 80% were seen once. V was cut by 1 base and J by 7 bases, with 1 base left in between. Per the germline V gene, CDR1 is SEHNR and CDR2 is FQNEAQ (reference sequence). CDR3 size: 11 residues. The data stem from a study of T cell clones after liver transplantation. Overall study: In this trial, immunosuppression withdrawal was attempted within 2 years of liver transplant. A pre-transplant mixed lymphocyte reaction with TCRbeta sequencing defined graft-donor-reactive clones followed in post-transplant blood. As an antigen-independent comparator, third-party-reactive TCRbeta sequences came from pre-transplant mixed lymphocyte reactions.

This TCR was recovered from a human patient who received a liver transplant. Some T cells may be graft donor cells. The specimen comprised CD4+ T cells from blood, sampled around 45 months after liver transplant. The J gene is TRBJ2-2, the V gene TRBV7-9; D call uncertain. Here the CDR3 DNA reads TGTGCCAGCAGCTTAGACGGGGAGCTGTTTTTT. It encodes CASSLDGELFF.